What follows are 10 T cell receptor beta chains derived from one specimen sequenced in a study of memory CD4+ T cells and cytomegalovirus serostatus. Measured with immunoSEQ multiplex PCR; TCRdb has only the in-frame clones, and not every one. The sample gives approximately 63,000 clones, roughly 80% of which show up once; 0.5% to 0.6% is in the top ten. Single viable CD3+CD4+CD8-CD45RO+ cells were sorted as the memory CD4+ T cells. What was sequenced was memory CD4+ T cells from blood. These receptors were taken from an adult in good health and CMV-seronegative. Some clones in this sample may be carry-over from other donors' samples.

This chain connects TRBV28 to TRBJ2-7; 11 positions match TRBD1. The germline gives CDR1 MDHEN, CDR2 SYDVKM. V was clipped by 2 bases and J by 11 bases; unmatched bases: 8. The CDR3 runs to 14 residues. The CDR3 here is CASSLARTGGGEYF. The CDR3 DNA sequence: TGTGCCAGCAGTTTAGCCCGGACAGGGGGCGGTGAGTACTTC.

This clone was picked up a small number of times. The chain carries TRBV28 and TRBJ2-5, with 8 bases that match TRBD1. Per germline, CDR1 MDHEN and CDR2 SYDVKM. The V gene end was trimmed by 4 bases and the J gene end by 4 bases; junction bases not matched to a gene: 11. The CDR3 contains 16 residues. For the CDR3, the DNA is TGTGCCAGCAGTTCTGGACAGGGTCTATGGAGAGAGACCCAGTACTTC. It specifies CASSSGQGLWRETQYF.

V is TRBV7-2 and J is TRBJ2-2, with D possibly TRBD1 on 5 matching bases. The germline gives CDR1 SGHTA, CDR2 FQGNSA. The CDR3 is 15 residues long. V dropped 5 bases and J dropped 4 bases, with 14 bases sitting between them. In DNA form, the CDR3 reads TGTGCCAGCAGCCAGTCTCAGGGCGGCACCGGGGAGCTGTTTTTT. Amino acid sequence: CASSQSQGGTGELFF. The variable domain in full, completed from reference TRBV7-2 and TRBJ2-2, reads GAGVSQSPSNKVTEKGKDVELRCDPISGHTALYWYRQSLGQGLEFLIYFQGNSAPDKSGLPSDRFSAERTGGSVSTLTIQRTQQEDSAVYLCASSQSQGGTGELFFGEGSRLTVL.

This chain uses TRBV5-1 with TRBJ2-3; the D gene could be TRBD1 or TRBD2 (5 bases each). The CDR3 spans 14 residues. V gave up 4 bases and J gave up 2 bases, with 11 bases separating them. The V gene's germline CDR1 is SGHRS and CDR2 YFSETQ. The CDR3 loop is CASSGDGSTDTQYF. Here the CDR3 DNA reads TGCGCCAGCAGCGGGGACGGTTCCACAGATACGCAGTATTTT. The full variable domain, rest sourced from reference TRBV5-1 and TRBJ2-3, is KAGVTQTPRYLIKTRGQQVTLSCSPISGHRSVSWYQQTPGQGLQFLFEYFSETQRNKGNFPGRFSGRQFSNSRSEMNVSTLELGDSALYLCASSGDGSTDTQYFGPGTRLTVL.

The chain recombines TRBV2 with TRBJ1-3; D unresolved. Germline CDR1 reads SNHLY; CDR2 reads FYNNEI. The length of the CDR3 is 14 residues. V was cut by 6 bases and J by 8 bases, with 17 bases left in between. CDR3 loop: CASSPQAISDTIYF. CDR3 DNA: TGTGCCAGCAGCCCCCAGGCCATATCCGACACCATATATTTT.

The chain joins TRBV5-5 to TRBJ1-1; 9 positions match TRBD1. The CDR3 consists of 15 residues. Per germline, CDR1 SGHKS and CDR2 YYEKEE (reference sequence). The junction had 12 bases not matched to a gene; V was cut back by 4 bases and J by 8 bases. This CDR3 is CASSVSSGQGPEAFF. The CDR3 nucleotides are TGTGCCAGCAGCGTGTCATCGGGACAGGGTCCGGAAGCTTTCTTT.

This clone was observed a single time. The rearrangement joins TRBV9 to TRBJ2-1; possibly TRBD1 for D (7 bases). V lost 1 base to trimming and J lost 3 bases, with 14 bases between them. CDR3 length: 16 amino acids. Germline V gives CDR1 SGDLS, CDR2 YYNGEE. The chain's CDR3 is CASSVSGGGGYNEQFF. The CDR3, as DNA: TGTGCCAGCAGCGTAAGTGGAGGGGGCGGCTACAATGAGCAGTTCTTC.

The chain couples TRBV6-5 to TRBJ1-5; D is possibly TRBD1 (5 bases). Looked up from germline, CDR1 is MNHEY and CDR2 is SVGAGI. V was trimmed by 0 bases and J by 7 bases, leaving 13 bases between them. CDR3 length equals 15 residues. Written as DNA, the CDR3 is TGTGCCAGCAGTTACTCGGGGCAGGTTAGGCAGCCCCAGCATTTT. It codes for CASSYSGQVRQPQHF.

V and J are TRBV10-1 and TRBJ2-3; possible D gene TRBD1, 5 bases. Between the trimmed V and J ends, which lost 8 bases and 8 bases, there was a span of 17 bases. Germline V lookup: CDR1 WNHNN, CDR2 SYGVQD (reference sequence). This CDR3 is built from 13 residues. The CDR3 nucleotides read TGCGCCAGCTCAACAGGCGCCCTGGGTACGCAGTATTTT. This translates into CASSTGALGTQYF.

This clone was found a few times. This sequence joins TRBV4-3 and TRBJ1-5; D unresolved. The CDR3 runs to 13 residues. The V gene lost 4 bases and the J gene lost 4 bases, with 8 bases spanning the gap. The V gene's germline CDR1 is LGHNA and CDR2 YSLEER. The CDR3 region is CASSPRQNQPQHF. The DNA for the CDR3 is TGCGCCAGCAGCCCTAGACAAAATCAGCCCCAGCATTTT.